Each of the 20 T cell receptor beta chains below was sequenced from the same sample in a study of cytotoxic CD8 clonotypes in ibrutinib-treated CLL. The repertoire was sequenced with immunoSEQ multiplex PCR; TCRdb's copy has only in-frame clones and lacks some. This sample has 150,000 to 250,000 clones, with around 70% found just once. The source material was PBMCs, sampled after 24 months of ibrutinib treatment. The source of these receptors is a human donor with chronic lymphocytic leukemia.

On this clone itself: This sample also contains other DNA sequences that code for the same CDR3. The gene calls are TRBV5-6 and TRBJ1-5; D ambiguous. The CDR3 is 12 amino acids. The ends were cut back, 0 bases at V and 3 bases at J, with 1 base in the middle. The germline V gene encodes CDR1 SGHDT and CDR2 YYEEEE. The CDR3 nucleotides read TGTGCCAGCAGCTTGGACAATCAGCCCCAGCATTTT. Its translation: CASSLDNQPQHF.

The chain combines TRBV30 with TRBJ2-7; D not certain. Germline V gene lookup returns CDR1 GTSNPN and CDR2 SVGIG (reference sequence). The CDR3 sequence is 12 residues long. With 1 base removed from V and 5 bases from J, the gap between germline ends came to 9 bases. For the CDR3, the DNA is TGTGCCTGGAGTGAATTTCCCGACGAGCAGTACTTC. It encodes CAWSEFPDEQYF.

V and J are TRBV4-2 and TRBJ1-2, with D maybe TRBD1 (6 bases). CDR3 length: 17 amino acids. The germline V gene encodes CDR1 LGHNA and CDR2 YNFKEQ. The V end was cut by 4 bases, the J end by 3 bases, with 21 bases between. The CDR3 loop reads CASSPERRTAAHYGYTF. The CDR3 DNA sequence: TGTGCCAGCAGCCCGGAACGTAGGACAGCAGCCCACTATGGCTACACCTTC.

The chain recombines TRBV4-1 with TRBJ2-1, with TRBD1 matching over 7 bases. V gave up 3 bases and J gave up 6 bases; unmatched junction bases: 2. Germline V CDR1 and CDR2: MGHRA, YSYEKL. The CDR3 is 13 amino acids. The CDR3: CASSHQGVNEQFF. DNA of the CDR3: TGCGCCAGCAGCCACCAGGGGGTCAATGAGCAGTTCTTC.

The sample holds a few counts of this clone. This rearrangement joins TRBV9 to TRBJ2-1; the match to TRBD2 covers 11 bases. The junction had 6 bases not matched to a gene; V was cut back by 3 bases and J by 4 bases. This CDR3 contains 16 residues. CDR1 and CDR2 (germline): SGDLS, YYNGEE. This CDR3 reads CASSARLAGGYNEQFF. The DNA of the CDR3 is TGTGCCAGCAGCGCGCGGCTAGCGGGAGGTTACAATGAGCAGTTCTTC.

This clone was seen a few times. V usage is TRBV18 and J usage is TRBJ2-1, with TRBD2 matching over 10 bases. The CDR3 runs to 14 residues. In germline, CDR1 is KGHSH, CDR2 LQKENI. With 6 bases clipped from V and 4 bases from J, the junction kept 3 bases outside the gene matches. The CDR3 DNA follows: TGTGCCAGCTCGCCTAGCGGGAGTTACAATGAGCAGTTCTTC. It encodes CASSPSGSYNEQFF.

This clone has only a few counts. This chain connects TRBV5-6 to TRBJ1-5, with 8 positions matching TRBD1. V lost 1 base, J lost 2 bases, and 2 bases stayed unmatched. The CDR3 runs to 15 residues. Germline-derived CDR1 and CDR2 are SGHDT and YYEEEE. The CDR3 nucleotides are TGTGCCAGCAGCTTGCAGGGGGCCGGCAATCAGCCCCAGCATTTT. This gives the protein CASSLQGAGNQPQHF.

The gene calls are TRBV6-6 and TRBJ2-1; D possibly corresponds to TRBD2 (5 bases). Per germline, CDR1 MNHNY and CDR2 SVGAGI (reference sequence). The V gene lost 4 bases and the J gene lost 8 bases, with 12 bases spanning the gap. The CDR3 runs 13 residues. CDR3 in amino acids: CASSLIPRDEQFF. CDR3 in DNA: TGTGCCAGCAGTTTAATCCCGCGGGATGAGCAGTTCTTC.

The genes are TRBV18 and TRBJ2-7, with TRBD1 matching 12 bases. V lost 3 bases and J lost 6; bases outside the gene matches: 12. CDR1 and CDR2 (germline): KGHSH, LQKENI. This CDR3 has 17 residues. The CDR3 nucleotides are TGTGCCAGCTCACCCAGTCAGGTGGGACAGGGGGCCGGCGAGCAGTACTTC. This sequence encodes CASSPSQVGQGAGEQYF.

J is TRBJ2-3 and V is TRBV15; D perhaps matches TRBD2 (5 bases). The CDR3 length is 17 residues. Germline CDR1 reads LNHNV; CDR2 reads YYDKDF (reference sequence). V was pared by 0 bases and J by 4 bases, with 17 bases between. DNA of the CDR3: TGTGCCACCAGCAGAGATCTTTTTAGCGATGGCGCAGATACGCAGTATTTT. Protein sequence: CATSRDLFSDGADTQYF.

The rearrangement links TRBV6-5 to TRBJ2-1, with 7 positions matching TRBD1. CDR3 length equals 15 residues. Germline V lookup: CDR1 MNHEY, CDR2 SVGAGI. V lost 2 bases and J lost 2; bases outside the gene matches: 3. CDR3 nucleotide sequence: TGTGCCAGCAGTTACAGGGGGCCCACCTACAATGAGCAGTTCTTC. Protein sequence: CASSYRGPTYNEQFF.

This clone is a singleton in its sample. The chain combines TRBV19 with TRBJ2-1; no firm D call. CDR3 length equals 15 residues. Germline V gene lookup returns CDR1 LNHDA and CDR2 SQIVND (reference sequence). Trimming shortened V by 2 bases and J by 0 bases, and 8 bases separated the two germline ends. The CDR3: CASSIPTNSYNEQFF. The CDR3 region has the DNA TGTGCCAGTAGTATACCAACAAACTCCTACAATGAGCAGTTCTTC.

This chain joins TRBV25-1 and TRBJ2-1; 7 positions agree with TRBD2. Trimming cost V 3 bases and J 0 bases; bases outside gene matches: 2. Looked up from germline, CDR1 is MGHDK and CDR2 is SYGVNS. The CDR3 has 15 residues. CDR3 amino acids: CASSEAGDSYNEQFF. CDR3 coding DNA: TGTGCCAGCAGTGAGGCGGGGGACTCCTACAATGAGCAGTTCTTC.

There are a few counts of this clone. This chain connects TRBV7-2 to TRBJ2-7; D is unclear. The ends were cut back, 5 bases at V and 7 bases at J, with 12 bases in the middle. Germline-derived CDR1 and CDR2 are SGHTA and FQGNSA. CDR3 length: 12 residues. The CDR3 sequence is CASSALIWEQYF. Here the CDR3 DNA reads TGTGCCAGCAGCGCATTAATATGGGAGCAGTACTTC.

This chain links TRBV5-8 with TRBJ1-4; TRBD1 agrees at 11 bases. V shed 5 bases and J 4 bases; nucleotides not matched to a gene: 7. The V gene's germline CDR1 is SGHTS and CDR2 YDEGEE. The length of the CDR3 is 16 residues. CDR3 sequence: CASRPGTGGFNEKLFF. The CDR3 DNA is TGTGCCAGCAGACCTGGGACAGGGGGTTTTAATGAAAAACTGTTTTTT.

This clone was counted once. This chain connects TRBV28 to TRBJ2-1; D remains ambiguous. Germline CDR1 and CDR2: MDHEN and SYDVKM. This CDR3 region has 11 residues. Between the trimmed V and J ends, which lost 10 bases and 5 bases, there was a span of 9 bases. CDR3 residues: CATLGNNEQFF. The CDR3, as DNA: TGTGCCACCCTGGGCAACAATGAGCAGTTCTTC.

This rearrangement joins TRBV7-9 to TRBJ2-7; TRBD1 matches at 7 bases. Per germline, CDR1 SEHNR and CDR2 FQNEAQ (reference sequence). The CDR3 runs to 14 residues. V dropped 5 bases and J dropped 6; count of bases not matched to a gene: 10. CDR3 amino acids: CASSVDREELEQYF. The CDR3, as DNA: TGTGCCAGCAGCGTCGACAGGGAAGAGCTCGAGCAGTACTTC. Using reference TRBV7-9 and TRBJ2-7 for the parts outside the CDR3, the full variable domain is DTGVSQNPRHKITKRGQNVTFRCDPISEHNRLYWYRQTLGQGPEFLTYFQNEAQLEKSRLLSDRFSAERPKGSFSTLEIQRTEQGDSAMYLCASSVDREELEQYFGPGTRLTVT.

This chain joins TRBV18 and TRBJ1-5, with D tentatively TRBD1 (6 bases). Germline V lookup: CDR1 KGHSH, CDR2 LQKENI. Trimming stripped 6 bases from V and 7 bases from J, with 16 bases between. The CDR3 has 14 amino acids. CDR3 loop: CASSLVRGEQPQHF. CDR3 nucleotides: TGTGCCAGCTCCCTAGTCAGGGGTGAACAGCCCCAGCATTTT. The full variable domain, in which reference TRBV18 and TRBJ1-5 provide the parts outside the CDR3, is NAGVMQNPRHLVRRRGQEARLRCSPMKGHSHVYWYRQLPEEGLKFMVYLQKENIIDESGMPKERFSAEFPKEGPSILRIQQVVRGDSAAYFCASSLVRGEQPQHFGDGTRLSIL.

A few counts support this clone. CDR3 amino acids: CASSAWEGDYGYTF. Written as DNA, the CDR3 is TGTGCCAGCAGTGCCTGGGAAGGGGACTATGGCTACACCTTC. V is TRBV27 and J is TRBJ1-2; perhaps TRBD1 as D (5 bases). V shed 5 bases and J shed 3 bases, with 13 bases lying between them. The CDR3 covers 14 residues. Germline V gene sequence: CDR1 MNHEY, CDR2 SMNVEV (reference sequence).

The rearrangement uses TRBV29-1 and TRBJ1-2, with TRBD1 matching 8 bases. The junction had 7 bases not matched to a gene; V was cut back by 5 bases and J by 5 bases. Per the germline V gene, CDR1 is SQVTM and CDR2 is ANQGSEA. This CDR3 has 13 residues. The CDR3 nucleotides read TGCAGCGTTCTGAGCAGGGGGCAGTATGGCTACACCTTC. Its translation is CSVLSRGQYGYTF.